Presented here are 32 T cell receptor beta chains from one specimen sequenced in a study of shared clonotypes between healthy human individuals. TCRdb keeps only in-frame clones here, not all; method: immunoSEQ multiplex PCR. This sample has fewer than 3 million clones, with just under 95% found just once. What was sequenced was naive CD4+ T cells from PBMCs. As to subset: CD45RA+ positively selected. These receptors were taken from a man younger than 30 in good health. Some clones in this sample may be carry-over from other donors' samples.

This clone was observed a handful of times. The same CDR3 also results from other DNA sequences found in this sample. The chain joins TRBV5-1 to TRBJ1-1; TRBD1 matches at 7 bases. V was pared by 4 bases and J by 0 bases, with 3 bases of the junction left unmatched. The germline CDR1 and CDR2 sequences are SGHRS and YFSETQ. The CDR3 spans 14 residues. CDR3 nucleotides: TGCGCCAGCAGCGCGGGACAGTTGAACACTGAAGCTTTCTTT. This encodes CASSAGQLNTEAFF.

The chain has TRBV4-3 and TRBJ2-1, with no clear D. CDR1 is LGHNA, CDR2 YSLEER, per germline. Trimming pared 0 bases from V and 8 bases from J, leaving 11 bases between. The length of the CDR3 is 14 residues. CDR3 nucleotide sequence: TGCGCCAGCAGCCAAGAGGCTAGTTTGTATGAGCAGTTCTTC. It translates to CASSQEASLYEQFF.

V gene TRBV19 combines with J gene TRBJ2-3; 9 bases map to TRBD2. The CDR3 covers 15 residues. The germline gives CDR1 LNHDA, CDR2 SQIVND (reference sequence). With 1 base clipped from V and 5 bases from J, the junction kept 4 bases outside the gene matches. CDR3 region: CASSIGWTSEDTQYF. CDR3 DNA: TGTGCCAGTAGTATAGGGTGGACTAGCGAAGATACGCAGTATTTT.

The table lists this clone with a count of one. V is TRBV6-6 and J is TRBJ2-5; D is ambiguous. CDR3 length equals 14 residues. Germline-derived CDR1 and CDR2 are MNHNY and SVGAGI (reference sequence). The V gene lost 0 bases and the J gene lost 2 bases, with 7 bases spanning the gap. In DNA, the CDR3 is TGTGCCAGCAGTTACTCGAGGCTACAAGAGACCCAGTACTTC. Encoded protein: CASSYSRLQETQYF.

V is TRBV2 and J is TRBJ1-5; D possibly corresponds to TRBD1 (6 bases). The V end lost 6 bases, the J end lost 5 bases, and 17 bases lay between the germline ends. The germline V gene encodes CDR1 SNHLY and CDR2 FYNNEI. This CDR3 has 15 amino acids. CDR3 loop: CASRKGLGGDQPQHF. The CDR3 coding sequence is TGTGCCAGCAGGAAAGGGTTGGGGGGCGATCAGCCCCAGCATTTT.

The chain uses TRBV28 and TRBJ1-4; no clear D gene. V shed 6 bases and J shed 15 bases, with 14 bases lying between them. Germline assignment: CDR1 MDHEN and CDR2 SYDVKM. The CDR3 extends over 11 amino acids. In DNA form, the CDR3 reads TGTGCCAGCAGCCGCCCAAGCCAAGTGTTTTTT. It codes for CASSRPSQVFF. The full variable domain, rest sourced from reference TRBV28 and TRBJ1-4, is DVKVTQSSRYLVKRTGEKVFLECVQDMDHENMFWYRQDPGLGLRLIYFSYDVKMKEKGDIPEGYSVSREKKERFSLILESASTNQTSMYLCASSRPSQVFFGSGTQLSVL.

The genes are TRBV5-1 and TRBJ2-1, with D maybe TRBD1 (6 bases). Per germline, CDR1 SGHRS and CDR2 YFSETQ. The CDR3 has 15 amino acids. V was pared by 3 bases and J by 5 bases, with 15 bases between. The CDR3 reads CASSSQGIRNNEQFF. The CDR3 nucleotides are TGCGCCAGCAGCTCCCAGGGGATACGAAACAATGAGCAGTTCTTC.

This chain links TRBV7-9 with TRBJ1-4, with TRBD1 matching over 10 bases. Trimming at V came to 4 bases and at J to 8 bases, leaving 7 bases not matched to a gene. Germline V gives CDR1 SEHNR, CDR2 FQNEAQ (reference sequence). The CDR3 runs 15 residues. This CDR3 reads CASSSPTGGAEKLFF. The CDR3 DNA is TGTGCCAGCAGCTCCCCGACAGGGGGCGCGGAAAAACTGTTTTTT.

This chain uses TRBV6-1 with TRBJ2-2; D gene unclear. Germline CDR1 is MNHNS and CDR2 is SASEGT. The CDR3 runs to 13 residues. Trimming took off 2 bases at V and 4 bases at J, with 5 bases between the two ends. In DNA, the CDR3 is TGTGCCAGCAGTGAATTTCCCACCGGGGAGCTGTTTTTT. It codes for CASSEFPTGELFF.

Turning to this clone: The sample has other DNA sequences that encode this CDR3 too. The rearrangement links TRBV6-5 to TRBJ2-5; maybe TRBD1 (5 bases). Trimming shortened V by 2 bases and J by 4 bases, and 11 bases separated the two germline ends. CDR1 MNHEY and CDR2 SVGAGI come from the germline V gene. This CDR3 has 14 amino acids. The CDR3 loop reads CASSYGRARETQYF. The DNA for the CDR3 is TGTGCCAGCAGTTACGGCAGGGCTCGAGAGACCCAGTACTTC.

As for this clone: Other DNA sequences in the same sample also yield this CDR3. This rearrangement joins TRBV18 to TRBJ2-7; TRBD2 matches 9 bases. J gave up 2 bases and V 4 bases, and 6 bases lay outside the gene matches. CDR1 and CDR2 (germline): KGHSH, LQKENI. This CDR3 region has 15 residues. This CDR3 is CASSLSLAGAYEQYF. DNA for the CDR3: TGTGCCAGCTCACTCAGTTTAGCGGGAGCCTACGAGCAGTACTTC.

The rearrangement uses TRBV18 and TRBJ1-5; D gene ambiguous. This CDR3 spans 14 amino acids. Germline V gene data show CDR1 as KGHSH and CDR2 as LQKENI. Trimming pared 3 bases from V and 2 bases from J, leaving 8 bases between. As DNA, the CDR3 is TGTGCCAGCTCACCCGGGGATCGCAATCAGCCCCAGCATTTT. It yields the protein CASSPGDRNQPQHF.

This rearrangement joins TRBV6-4 to TRBJ2-1, with D maybe TRBD2 (5 bases). CDR1 is MRHNA and CDR2 is SNTAGT in the germline V gene. This CDR3 is 9 amino acids long. The V end lost 4 bases, the J end lost 15 bases, and 7 bases lay between the germline ends. For the CDR3, the DNA is TGTGCCAGCAGTGGAGGACTGTTCTTC. Its protein is CASSGGLFF.

CDR3 loop: CASSESGSGSVGELFF. The CDR3 nucleotides read TGCGCCAGCAGTGAGTCGGGGAGCGGGAGTGTCGGGGAGCTGTTTTTT. The V call is TRBV10-1, the J call TRBJ2-2, with 8 positions matching TRBD2. Trimming at V came to 0 bases and at J to 7 bases, leaving 7 bases not matched to a gene. The CDR3 sequence is 16 residues long. CDR1 and CDR2 (germline): WNHNN, SYGVQD (reference sequence).

The rearrangement uses TRBV18 and TRBJ2-2; D is undetermined. The CDR3 sequence is 13 residues long. V lost 3 bases and J lost 4, with 6 bases in between. Germline V gene data show CDR1 as KGHSH and CDR2 as LQKENI. The CDR3 here is CASSPDLTGELFF. The CDR3 coding sequence is TGTGCCAGCTCACCCGACCTCACCGGGGAGCTGTTTTTT.

The rearrangement uses TRBV5-1 and TRBJ2-5; perhaps TRBD1 as D (6 bases). Germline V lookup: CDR1 SGHRS, CDR2 YFSETQ. This CDR3 is 14 amino acids long. V was shortened by 3 bases and J by 3 bases, with 12 bases between the two germline ends. CDR3 protein: CASSSGDTEETQYF. CDR3 nucleotides: TGCGCCAGCAGCTCCGGGGACACCGAAGAGACCCAGTACTTC.

The CDR3 nucleotides are TGTGCCAGCAGCCGCCAGCTAGCGGGAGTATACGAGCAGTACTTC. The encoded protein is CASSRQLAGVYEQYF. V gene TRBV4-2 combines with J gene TRBJ2-7; 10 nucleotides agree with TRBD2. Trimming took 4 bases from V and 4 from J; bases not matched to a gene: 7. The CDR3 extends over 15 amino acids. From germline, CDR1 is LGHNA and CDR2 YNFKEQ.

This rearrangement joins TRBV7-6 to TRBJ2-1, with TRBD1 as a possible D gene (6 bases). Germline V gene lookup returns CDR1 SGHVS and CDR2 FNYEAQ. The CDR3 loop spans 16 amino acids. V lost 5 bases, J lost 0 bases, and 14 bases lay in between. The CDR3 sequence: CASSPLQGNSYNEQFF. The CDR3 DNA reads as TGTGCCAGCAGCCCACTACAGGGTAACTCCTACAATGAGCAGTTCTTC. The full variable domain, its missing parts supplied by reference TRBV7-6 and TRBJ2-1, is GAGVSQSPRYKVTKRGQDVALRCDPISGHVSLYWYRQALGQGPEFLTYFNYEAQQDKSGLPNDRFSAERPEGSISTLTIQRTEQRDSAMYRCASSPLQGNSYNEQFFGPGTRLTVL.

The rearrangement joins TRBV29-1 to TRBJ2-7; D is perhaps TRBD1 (6 bases). Trimming shortened V by 2 bases and J by 3 bases, and 11 bases separated the two germline ends. CDR1 and CDR2 from the germline V gene are SQVTM and ANQGSEA. This CDR3 is 13 amino acids long. DNA for the CDR3: TGCAGCGTTGAATGGGGCAGGGGCTACGAGCAGTACTTC. This codes for CSVEWGRGYEQYF.

The V and J genes are TRBV7-2 and TRBJ2-3, with D hard to call. The CDR3 sequence is 14 residues long. Germline V gives CDR1 SGHTA, CDR2 FQGNSA. V was shortened by 3 bases and J by 3 bases, with 10 bases between the two germline ends. CDR3 region: CASSFAFITDTQYF. The CDR3 region has the DNA TGTGCCAGCAGCTTCGCGTTCATTACAGATACGCAGTATTTT.

The CDR3 here is CASSPPGQSHYSNQPQHF. CDR3 DNA sequence: TGTGCCAGCAGCCCTCCGGGACAGTCACATTATAGCAATCAGCCCCAGCATTTT. The chain recombines TRBV5-4 with TRBJ1-5, with 7 bases identical to TRBD1. CDR1 and CDR2 (germline): SGHNT, YYREEE (reference sequence). J gave up 0 bases and V 4 bases, and 13 bases lay outside the gene matches. The CDR3 spans 18 residues.

This chain links TRBV6-5 with TRBJ1-6; D ambiguous. This CDR3 contains 15 residues. Germline V gene data show CDR1 as MNHEY and CDR2 as SVGAGI. Trimming took off 6 bases at V and 10 bases at J, with 19 bases between the two ends. The CDR3 sequence: CASSPVGGVRSPLHF. In DNA form, the CDR3 reads TGTGCCAGCAGCCCTGTCGGCGGGGTAAGGTCACCCCTCCACTTT.

The chain carries TRBV27 and TRBJ2-3; D is unresolved. This CDR3 region has 15 residues. Germline-derived CDR1 and CDR2 are MNHEY and SMNVEV (reference sequence). The V end lost 3 bases, the J end lost 3 bases, and 13 bases lay between the germline ends. CDR3 residues: CASSFQHGETDTQYF. CDR3 nucleotide sequence: TGTGCCAGCAGTTTTCAACACGGCGAGACAGATACGCAGTATTTT.

This clone has only one observation. The rearrangement joins TRBV5-6 to TRBJ2-7; D perhaps matches TRBD2 (5 bases). V was cut by 1 base and J by 5 bases, with 7 bases left in between. The CDR3 totals 12 residues. Germline lookup yields CDR1 SGHDT and CDR2 YYEEEE. CDR3 DNA sequence: TGTGCCAGCAGCTTGACCGGGGACGAGCAGTACTTC. Translating gives CASSLTGDEQYF.

A single count supports this clone. The rearrangement joins TRBV19 to TRBJ1-5, with D maybe TRBD1 (6 bases). V was trimmed by 7 bases and J by 4 bases, leaving 17 bases between them. CDR1 is LNHDA and CDR2 is SQIVND in the germline V gene (reference sequence). This CDR3 has 15 residues. CDR3 residues: CASTQLDRANQPQHF. The CDR3 coding sequence is TGTGCCAGTACCCAACTGGACAGAGCGAATCAGCCCCAGCATTTT.

The chain has TRBV5-1 and TRBJ2-3; D is undetermined. With 6 bases removed from V and 2 bases from J, the gap between germline ends came to 10 bases. Germline V lookup: CDR1 SGHRS, CDR2 YFSETQ. The CDR3 contains 13 residues. CDR3 nucleotides: TGCGCCAGCAACGGGCGACCCACAGATACGCAGTATTTT. This codes for CASNGRPTDTQYF.

This clone was found once. The chain links TRBV28 to TRBJ2-4; D uncertain. V lost 7 bases and J 8 bases, leaving 21 bases between the germline ends. Per germline, CDR1 MDHEN and CDR2 SYDVKM. This CDR3 spans 15 amino acids. The CDR3 DNA reads TGTGCCAGCACGGCTCTGTTCACTTTATCGGACATTCAGTACTTC. It is translated as CASTALFTLSDIQYF.

The CDR3 DNA reads TGTGCCAGCAGCTTAGGTCGCGGGTACGAGCAGTACTTC. Its protein is CASSLGRGYEQYF. The chain recombines TRBV7-7 with TRBJ2-7; TRBD2 might be the D (5 bases). The CDR3 length is 13 residues. Per the germline V gene, CDR1 is SSHAT and CDR2 is FNYEAQ (reference sequence). The V end lost 1 base, the J end lost 4 bases, and 8 bases lay between the germline ends.

The rearrangement links TRBV5-1 to TRBJ1-3, with D unresolved. The CDR3 contains 17 residues. Germline V gene sequence: CDR1 SGHRS, CDR2 YFSETQ. The V gene lost 0 bases and the J gene lost 3 bases, with 16 bases spanning the gap. CDR3 amino acids: CASSLAVGSGVGNTIYF. The CDR3 bases are TGCGCCAGCAGCTTGGCGGTAGGGTCCGGGGTTGGAAACACCATATATTTT.

V and J are TRBV11-3 and TRBJ2-6; perhaps TRBD2 as D (5 bases). Germline CDR1 SGHNT, CDR2 YENEEA. The CDR3 covers 15 residues. Trimming shortened V by 3 bases and J by 1 base, and 7 bases separated the two germline ends. This CDR3 reads CASSFSGSGANVLTF. In DNA form, the CDR3 reads TGTGCCAGCAGCTTTTCGGGGTCTGGGGCCAACGTCCTGACTTTC.

The genes are TRBV28 and TRBJ1-1; D may be TRBD1 (5 bases). Trimming left V 4 bases short and J 5 bases short, with 23 bases between. The CDR3 length is 17 residues. Per the germline V gene, CDR1 is MDHEN and CDR2 is SYDVKM. The CDR3 sequence is CASSSGGAGRYRTEAFF. CDR3 DNA sequence: TGTGCCAGCAGTTCCGGAGGGGCAGGGAGGTATAGAACTGAAGCTTTCTTT.

This clone occurred a few times. The chain couples TRBV19 to TRBJ1-1, with 8 nucleotides matching TRBD1. Trimming cost V 7 bases and J 4 bases; bases outside gene matches: 2. The germline V gene encodes CDR1 LNHDA and CDR2 SQIVND (reference sequence). The CDR3 has 12 amino acids. CDR3 sequence reads: CASTTGGTEAFF. CDR3 in DNA: TGTGCCAGTACCACAGGGGGCACTGAAGCTTTCTTT.